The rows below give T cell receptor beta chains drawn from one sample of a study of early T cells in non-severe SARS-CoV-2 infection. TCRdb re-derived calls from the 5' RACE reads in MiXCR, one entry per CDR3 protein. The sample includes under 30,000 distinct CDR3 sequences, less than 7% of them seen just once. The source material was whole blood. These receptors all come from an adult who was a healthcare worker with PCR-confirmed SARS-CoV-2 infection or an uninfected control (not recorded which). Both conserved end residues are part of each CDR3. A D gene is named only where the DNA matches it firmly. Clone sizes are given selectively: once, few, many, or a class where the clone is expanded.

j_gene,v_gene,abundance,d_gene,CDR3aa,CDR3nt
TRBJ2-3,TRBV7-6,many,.,CASSLAGRDTQYF,TGTGCCAGCAGCTTAGCGGGAAGAGATACGCAGTATTTT
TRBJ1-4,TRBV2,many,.,CASSQGFGEKLFF,TGTGCCAGCAGCCAGGGATTCGGAGAAAAACTGTTTTTT
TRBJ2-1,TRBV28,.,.,CASSLKVEPEQFF,TGTGCCAGCAGTTTAAAGGTGGAGCCTGAGCAGTTCTTC
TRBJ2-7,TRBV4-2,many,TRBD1,CASSPGQGAIYEQYF,TGTGCCAGCAGCCCAGGACAGGGGGCTATCTACGAGCAGTACTTC
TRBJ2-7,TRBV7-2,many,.,CASSLNATPGRREQYF,TGTGCCAGCAGCTTAAACGCTACGCCCGGCCGCCGGGAGCAGTACTTC
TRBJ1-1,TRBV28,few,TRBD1,CASSRVETGLTEAFF,TGTGCCAGCTCGAGGGTGGAGACAGGGCTCACTGAAGCTTTCTTT
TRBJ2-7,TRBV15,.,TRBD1,CATSRDSQGGLKQYF,TGTGCCACCAGCAGAGATTCACAGGGGGGTCTCAAGCAGTACTTC
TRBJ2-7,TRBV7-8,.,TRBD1,CASSSGTGSYEQYF,TGTGCCAGCAGCTCTGGGACAGGGTCATACGAGCAGTACTTC
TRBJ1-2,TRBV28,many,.,CASSKTQGGGYTF,TGTGCCAGCAGTAAAACACAGGGAGGCGGCTACACCTTC
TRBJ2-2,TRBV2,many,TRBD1,CASSYRDRGVGELFF,TGTGCCAGCAGTTACCGGGACAGGGGTGTCGGGGAGCTGTTTTTT
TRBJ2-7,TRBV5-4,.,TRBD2,CASSSPAGNPSGAYEQYF,TGTGCCAGCAGCTCCCCTGCCGGCAACCCTAGCGGGGCTTACGAGCAGTACTTC
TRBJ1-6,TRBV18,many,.,CASSPRGAGIDSPLHF,TGTGCCAGCTCACCAAGAGGGGCGGGGATAGATTCACCCCTCCACTTT
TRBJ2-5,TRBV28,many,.,CASSSPTETQYF,TGTGCCAGCAGTTCTCCCACAGAGACCCAGTACTTC
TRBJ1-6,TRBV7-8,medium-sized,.,CASSLVGLSSYNSPLHF,TGTGCCAGCAGCTTAGTGGGGTTGAGCTCCTATAATTCACCCCTCCACTTT
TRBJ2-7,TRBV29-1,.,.,CSALSETPNYEQYF,TGCAGCGCCCTCTCGGAGACCCCCAATTACGAGCAGTACTTC
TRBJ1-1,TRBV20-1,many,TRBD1,CSARVGQVNTEAFF,TGCAGTGCTAGAGTGGGACAGGTGAACACTGAAGCTTTCTTT
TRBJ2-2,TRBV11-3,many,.,CASSPWGSGGELFF,TGTGCCAGCAGCCCCTGGGGGTCGGGCGGGGAGCTGTTTTTT
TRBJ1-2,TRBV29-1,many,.,CSVRDKANYGYTF,TGCAGCGTTAGAGACAAAGCTAACTATGGCTACACCTTC
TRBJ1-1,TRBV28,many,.,CASSFRPRGHTEAFF,TGTGCCAGCAGTTTCCGCCCCAGGGGACACACTGAAGCTTTCTTT
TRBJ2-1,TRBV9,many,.,CASSARPSSYNEQFF,TGTGCCAGCAGCGCCCGGCCGAGCTCCTACAATGAGCAGTTCTTC
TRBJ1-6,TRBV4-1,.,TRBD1,CASSQGGTVSSYNSPLHF,TGCGCCAGCAGCCAAGGGGGGACAGTTAGCTCCTATAATTCACCCCTCCACTTT
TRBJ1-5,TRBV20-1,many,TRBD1,CSAGQQGSGNQPQHF,TGCAGTGCTGGCCAACAGGGGTCTGGCAATCAGCCCCAGCATTTT
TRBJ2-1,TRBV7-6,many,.,CASSPTRAPGEQFF,TGTGCCAGCAGCCCGACTAGGGCCCCGGGTGAGCAGTTCTTC
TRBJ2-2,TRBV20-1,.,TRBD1,CSARDIEGQGDTGELFF,TGCAGTGCTAGAGATATAGAGGGACAGGGAGACACCGGGGAGCTGTTTTTT
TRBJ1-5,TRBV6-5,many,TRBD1,CASRPDRANQPQHF,TGTGCCAGCAGACCTGACAGGGCCAATCAGCCCCAGCATTTT
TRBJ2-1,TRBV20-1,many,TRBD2,CSAPRGASGSDNEQFF,TGCAGTGCTCCACGTGGAGCTAGCGGGTCGGACAATGAGCAGTTCTTC
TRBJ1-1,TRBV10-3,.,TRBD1,CAISDPGGPHTEAFF,TGTGCCATCAGTGACCCAGGGGGCCCCCACACTGAAGCTTTCTTT
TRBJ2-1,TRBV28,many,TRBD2,CASSTGLADYNEQFF,TGTGCCAGCAGTACCGGTCTAGCGGATTACAATGAGCAGTTCTTC